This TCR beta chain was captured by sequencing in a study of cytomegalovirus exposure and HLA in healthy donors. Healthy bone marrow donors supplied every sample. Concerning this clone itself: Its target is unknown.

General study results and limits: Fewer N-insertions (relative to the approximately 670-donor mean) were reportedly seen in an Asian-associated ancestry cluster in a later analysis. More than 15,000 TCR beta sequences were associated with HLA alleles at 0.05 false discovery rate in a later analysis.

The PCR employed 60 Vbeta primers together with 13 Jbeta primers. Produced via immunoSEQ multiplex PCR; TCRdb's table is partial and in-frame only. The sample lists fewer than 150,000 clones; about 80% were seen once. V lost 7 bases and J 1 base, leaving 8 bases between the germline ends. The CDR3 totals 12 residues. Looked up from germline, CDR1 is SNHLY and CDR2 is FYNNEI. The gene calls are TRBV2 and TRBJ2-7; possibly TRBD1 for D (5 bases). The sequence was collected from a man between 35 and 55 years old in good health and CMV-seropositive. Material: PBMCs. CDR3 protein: CASTGHSYEQYF. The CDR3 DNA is TGTGCCAGCACTGGACATTCCTACGAGCAGTACTTC.